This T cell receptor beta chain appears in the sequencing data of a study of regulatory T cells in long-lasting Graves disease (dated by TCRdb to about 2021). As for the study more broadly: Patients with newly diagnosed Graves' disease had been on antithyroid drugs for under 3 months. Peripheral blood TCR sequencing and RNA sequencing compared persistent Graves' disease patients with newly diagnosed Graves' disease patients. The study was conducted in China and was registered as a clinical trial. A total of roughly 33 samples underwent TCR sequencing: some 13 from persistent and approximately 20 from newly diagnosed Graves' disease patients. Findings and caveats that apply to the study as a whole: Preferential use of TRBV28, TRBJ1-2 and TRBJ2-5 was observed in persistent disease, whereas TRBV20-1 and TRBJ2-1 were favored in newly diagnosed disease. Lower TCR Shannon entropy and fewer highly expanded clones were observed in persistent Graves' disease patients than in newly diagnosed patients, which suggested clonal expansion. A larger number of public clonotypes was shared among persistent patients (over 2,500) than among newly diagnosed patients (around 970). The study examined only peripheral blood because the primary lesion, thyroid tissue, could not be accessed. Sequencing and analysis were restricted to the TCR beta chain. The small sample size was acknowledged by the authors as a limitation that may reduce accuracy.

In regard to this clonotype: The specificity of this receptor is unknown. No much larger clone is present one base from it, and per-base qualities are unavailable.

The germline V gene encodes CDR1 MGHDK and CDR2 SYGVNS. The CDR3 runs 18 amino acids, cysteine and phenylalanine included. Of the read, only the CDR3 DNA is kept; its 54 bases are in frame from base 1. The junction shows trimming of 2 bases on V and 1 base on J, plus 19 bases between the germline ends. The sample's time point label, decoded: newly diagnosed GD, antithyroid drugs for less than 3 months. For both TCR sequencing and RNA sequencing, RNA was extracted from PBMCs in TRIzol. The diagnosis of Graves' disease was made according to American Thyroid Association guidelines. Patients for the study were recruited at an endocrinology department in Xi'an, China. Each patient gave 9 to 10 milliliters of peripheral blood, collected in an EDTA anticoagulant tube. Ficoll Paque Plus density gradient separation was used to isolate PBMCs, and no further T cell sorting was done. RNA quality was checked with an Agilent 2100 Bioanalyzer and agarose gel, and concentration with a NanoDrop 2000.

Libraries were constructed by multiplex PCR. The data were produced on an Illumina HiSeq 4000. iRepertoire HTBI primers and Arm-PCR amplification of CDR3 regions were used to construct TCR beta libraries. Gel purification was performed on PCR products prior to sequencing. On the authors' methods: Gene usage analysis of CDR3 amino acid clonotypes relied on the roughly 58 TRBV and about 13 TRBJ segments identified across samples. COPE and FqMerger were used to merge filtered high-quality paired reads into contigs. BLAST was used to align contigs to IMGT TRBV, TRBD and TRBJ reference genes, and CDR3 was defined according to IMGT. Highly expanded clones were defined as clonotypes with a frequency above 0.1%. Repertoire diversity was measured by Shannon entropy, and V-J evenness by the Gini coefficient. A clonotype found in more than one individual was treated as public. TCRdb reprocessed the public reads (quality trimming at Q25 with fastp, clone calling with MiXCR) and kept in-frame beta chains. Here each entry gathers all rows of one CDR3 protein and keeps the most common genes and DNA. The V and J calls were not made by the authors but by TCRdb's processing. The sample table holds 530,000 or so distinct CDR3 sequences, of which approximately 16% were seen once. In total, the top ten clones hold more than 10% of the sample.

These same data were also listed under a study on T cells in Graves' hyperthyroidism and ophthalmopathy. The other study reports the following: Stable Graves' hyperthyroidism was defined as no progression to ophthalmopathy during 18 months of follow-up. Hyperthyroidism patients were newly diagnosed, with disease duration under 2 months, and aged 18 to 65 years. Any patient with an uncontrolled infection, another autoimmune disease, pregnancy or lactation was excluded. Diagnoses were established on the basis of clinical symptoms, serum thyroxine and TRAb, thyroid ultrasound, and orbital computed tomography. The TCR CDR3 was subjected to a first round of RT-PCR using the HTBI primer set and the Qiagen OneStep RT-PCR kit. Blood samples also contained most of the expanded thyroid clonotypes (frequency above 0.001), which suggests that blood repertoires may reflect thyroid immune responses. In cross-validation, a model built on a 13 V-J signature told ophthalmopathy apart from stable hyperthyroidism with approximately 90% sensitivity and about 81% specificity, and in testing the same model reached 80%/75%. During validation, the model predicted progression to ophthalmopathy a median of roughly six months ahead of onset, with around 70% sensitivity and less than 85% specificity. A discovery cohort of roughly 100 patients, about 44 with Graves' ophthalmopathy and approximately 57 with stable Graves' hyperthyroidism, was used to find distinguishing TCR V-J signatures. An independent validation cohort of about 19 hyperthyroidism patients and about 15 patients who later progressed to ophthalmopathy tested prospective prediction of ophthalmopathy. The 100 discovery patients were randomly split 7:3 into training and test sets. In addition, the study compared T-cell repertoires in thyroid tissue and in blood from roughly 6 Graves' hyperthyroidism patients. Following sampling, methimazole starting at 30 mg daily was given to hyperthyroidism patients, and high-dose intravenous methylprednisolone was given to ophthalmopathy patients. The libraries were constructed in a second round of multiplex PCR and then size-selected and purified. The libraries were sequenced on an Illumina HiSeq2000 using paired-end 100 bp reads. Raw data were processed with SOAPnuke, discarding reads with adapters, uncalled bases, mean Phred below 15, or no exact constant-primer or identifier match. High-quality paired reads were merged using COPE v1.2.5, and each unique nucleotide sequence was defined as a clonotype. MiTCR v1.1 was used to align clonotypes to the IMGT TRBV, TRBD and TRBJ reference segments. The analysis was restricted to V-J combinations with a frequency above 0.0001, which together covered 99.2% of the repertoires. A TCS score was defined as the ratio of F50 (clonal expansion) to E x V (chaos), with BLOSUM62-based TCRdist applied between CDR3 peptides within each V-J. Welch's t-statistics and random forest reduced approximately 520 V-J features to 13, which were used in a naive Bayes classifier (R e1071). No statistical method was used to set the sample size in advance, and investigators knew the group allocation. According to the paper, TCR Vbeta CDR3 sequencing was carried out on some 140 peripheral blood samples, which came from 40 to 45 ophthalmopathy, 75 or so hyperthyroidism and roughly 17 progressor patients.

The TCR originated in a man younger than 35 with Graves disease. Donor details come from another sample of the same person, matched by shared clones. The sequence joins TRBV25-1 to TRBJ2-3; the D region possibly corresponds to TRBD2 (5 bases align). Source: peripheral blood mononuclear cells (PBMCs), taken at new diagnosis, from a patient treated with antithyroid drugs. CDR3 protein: CASSEAGVKRPGTDTQYF. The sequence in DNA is TGTGCCAGCAGTGAAGCGGGTGTCAAGCGCCCCGGCACAGATACGCAGTATTTT.